This TCR beta chain was sequenced in a study of T cells in Graves' hyperthyroidism and ophthalmopathy. Overall study context: Upon initial diagnosis and before any treatment, peripheral blood was collected.

V was shortened by 1 base and J by 9 bases, with 12 bases between the two germline ends. The CDR3 has 14 amino acids. The V gene's germline CDR1 is MNHNS and CDR2 SASEGT. This clonotype was seen at least ten times. From RNA transcripts, TCR beta CDR3 regions were amplified. First-round RT-PCR with HTBI primers amplified the TCR CDR3 region. TCRdb itself ran the multiplex PCR reads through MiXCR, one entry per CDR3 protein. The sample lists about 420,000 distinct CDR3 sequences; about an eighth were seen once. This sequence was found in a woman between 18 and 30 years old with Graves' hyperthyroidism. Sequencing was done on a sample of blood. This chain uses TRBV6-1 with TRBJ1-4; D gene unclear. The CDR3 coding sequence is TGTGCCAGCAGTGAAGTCCTAGGAGGGAAAAAACTGTTTTTT. Translation gives CASSEVLGGKKLFF.